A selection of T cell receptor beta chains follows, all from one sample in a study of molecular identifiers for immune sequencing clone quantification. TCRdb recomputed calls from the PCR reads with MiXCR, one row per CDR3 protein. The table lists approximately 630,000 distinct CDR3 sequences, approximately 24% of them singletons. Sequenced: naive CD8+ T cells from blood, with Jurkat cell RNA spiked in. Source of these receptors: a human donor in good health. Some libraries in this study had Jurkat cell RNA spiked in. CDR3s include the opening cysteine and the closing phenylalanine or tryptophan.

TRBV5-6	CASSLLQAGPNYGYTF
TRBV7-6	CASSLPSEEETHYF
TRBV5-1	CASTPGGGETQYF
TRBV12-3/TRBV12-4	CASSYGQTTNLDGYTF
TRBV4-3	CASSQEFPGKNIQYF
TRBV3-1	CASSQVLEANYGYTF
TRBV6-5	CASSYSQGAVGYTF
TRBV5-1	CASSFRQGAEAFF
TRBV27	CASSPLPQEAEAFF
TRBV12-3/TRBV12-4	CAGSTGQYNEQFF
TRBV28	CASSSPRGKGNTLYF
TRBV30	CAWSVVGNTEAFF
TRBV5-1	CASSLDAETMNTEAFF
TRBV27	CASSNLGRGGPLEQYF
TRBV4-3	CASSQDWGLSTEAFF
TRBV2	CASSGLPGQGAHEAFF
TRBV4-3	CASSQEKGARNADTQYF
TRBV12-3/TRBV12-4	CASSFSSDPQYF
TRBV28	CASSFYIPETQYF
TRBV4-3	CASSQDRSSGGYERYF
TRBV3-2	CASSPTGERQGRGTDTQYF
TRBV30	CAWSLGQGNEQYF
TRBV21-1	CASSKARATRKPQHF
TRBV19	CASSIQSTQYF
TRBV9	CASSVGGVASADTQYF
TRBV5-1	CASSMTGQITDTQYF
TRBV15	CATSRDMAGEETQYF
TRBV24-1	CATSDLNGYTF
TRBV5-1	CASSPGQGPNEQFF
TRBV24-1	CATSDPQALGDNEQFF
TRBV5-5	CASTPVGWQEAFF
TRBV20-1	CSARDITFYGYTF
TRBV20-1	CSASFSQSPNYGYTF
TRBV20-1	CSAVALADSYEQYF
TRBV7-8	CASSLGTGNSQYF
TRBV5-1	CASRYGSDTEAFF
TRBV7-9	CASSFEGAGQRYGNTIYF
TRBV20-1	CSARDRSAVLSYEQYF
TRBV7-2	CASSLSDRELEAFF
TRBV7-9	CASILYQDMNTEAFF
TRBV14	CASSGLRGTNTGELFF
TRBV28	CASSPPREAVNTEAFF
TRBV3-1	CASTRDQEEELFF
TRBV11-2	CASTPHGYQETQYF
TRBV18	CASSPAEDTQYF
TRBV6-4	CASSALAPRGEKLFF
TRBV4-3	CASSQGTSGVNEQFF
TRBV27	CASSPPGLAGGGTQYF
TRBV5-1	CASSYMGTGANEKLFF
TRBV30	CAWSSVYGEQYF
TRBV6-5	CASSYSPGGSQEPQYF
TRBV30	CAWIRGFGEQFF
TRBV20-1	CSATRPMGEQFF
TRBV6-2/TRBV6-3	CASSYWTIQPGYTF
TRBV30	CAWSVDSRFEAIF
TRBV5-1	CASSFLGASSYNSPLHF
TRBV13	CASSFGPLSSGNTIYF
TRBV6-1	CASSERRWLSTDTQYF
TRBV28	CASSSRKPDRINYEQYF